Listed below are T cell receptor beta chains from one sample, sequenced in a study of beta chain features in type 1 diabetes. The repertoire was sequenced with immunoSEQ multiplex PCR; TCRdb's copy has only in-frame clones and lacks some. The data show 300,000 to 350,000 clones, 20% seen once. The sequenced material came from naive CD4+ T cells from blood. All receptors derive from a woman aged 18-29 years in good health. Both conserved end residues are part of each CDR3. Fields, in order: V gene, D gene, clone size, J gene, CDR3 DNA, CDR3 protein. The D gene is left open where the match is weak. The size field is filled for only some rows; it gives once, few, many or a size class.

V gene: TRBV11-2; D gene: .; clone size: few; J gene: TRBJ2-4; CDR3 DNA: TGTGCCAGCACCCCAGGTTACAGAATAGCCAAAAACATTCAGTACTTC; CDR3 protein: CASTPGYRIAKNIQYF
V gene: TRBV7-3; D gene: TRBD1; clone size: few; J gene: TRBJ2-1; CDR3 DNA: TGTGCCAGCAGCTCAATGGGACAGTCGAGCTCCTACAATGAGCAGTTCTTC; CDR3 protein: CASSSMGQSSSYNEQFF
V gene: TRBV11-3; D gene: TRBD2; clone size: .; J gene: TRBJ2-5; CDR3 DNA: TGTGCCAGCAGCTCGTGGACTAGCGGGTACCAAGAGACCCAGTACTTC; CDR3 protein: CASSSWTSGYQETQYF
V gene: TRBV11-3; D gene: .; clone size: .; J gene: TRBJ2-7; CDR3 DNA: TGTGCCAGCAGCCCCCTGGGAGCCTACGAGCAGTACTTC; CDR3 protein: CASSPLGAYEQYF
V gene: TRBV29-1; D gene: TRBD2; clone size: few; J gene: TRBJ2-5; CDR3 DNA: TGCAGCGTTCGGCTAGCGGGAGCAGAGACCCAGTACTTC; CDR3 protein: CSVRLAGAETQYF
V gene: TRBV30; D gene: TRBD1; clone size: few; J gene: TRBJ2-6; CDR3 DNA: TGTGCCTGGGCAGGGGGCCCCAACGCCGGGGCCAACGTCCTGACTTTC; CDR3 protein: CAWAGGPNAGANVLTF
V gene: TRBV27; D gene: TRBD2; clone size: .; J gene: TRBJ2-1; CDR3 DNA: TGTGCCAGCAGTCTCTCCGGGACTAGCGGAAACAATGAGCAGTTCTTC; CDR3 protein: CASSLSGTSGNNEQFF
V gene: TRBV19; D gene: .; clone size: few; J gene: TRBJ2-1; CDR3 DNA: TGTGCCAGTACTCCGCGCTACCTTGGGGGGTATGGGCAGTTCTTC; CDR3 protein: CASTPRYLGGYGQFF
V gene: TRBV9; D gene: TRBD1; clone size: few; J gene: TRBJ2-5; CDR3 DNA: TGTGCCAGCAGCGATGGTACAGGGGGATGGGAGACCCAGTACTTC; CDR3 protein: CASSDGTGGWETQYF
V gene: TRBV7-6; D gene: TRBD2; clone size: .; J gene: TRBJ2-5; CDR3 DNA: TGTGCCAGCAGTAAGACTAGCGGCCAAGAGACCCAGTACTTC; CDR3 protein: CASSKTSGQETQYF
V gene: TRBV29-1; D gene: TRBD2; clone size: .; J gene: TRBJ2-5; CDR3 DNA: TGCAGCGTGGGACTAGCGGAGCAGACCCAGTACTTC; CDR3 protein: CSVGLAEQTQYF
V gene: TRBV30; D gene: .; clone size: few; J gene: TRBJ2-5; CDR3 DNA: TGTGCCTGGAGTGTACATGTCATGGGGGCAGAGACCCAGTACTTC; CDR3 protein: CAWSVHVMGAETQYF
V gene: TRBV25-1; D gene: .; clone size: .; J gene: TRBJ1-2; CDR3 DNA: TGTGCCAGCAGCTTGACAGCAATGGGCTACACCTTC; CDR3 protein: CASSLTAMGYTF
V gene: TRBV7-3; D gene: TRBD2; clone size: .; J gene: TRBJ2-5; CDR3 DNA: TGTGCCAGCAGCCGGACTAGCGGGGAATCGGAGACCCAGTACTTC; CDR3 protein: CASSRTSGESETQYF
V gene: TRBV14; D gene: .; clone size: .; J gene: TRBJ2-6; CDR3 DNA: TGTGCCAGCAGCCGGAGACCGGGAGAAAGTATTGGGGCCAACGTCCTGACTTTC; CDR3 protein: CASSRRPGESIGANVLTF
V gene: TRBV30; D gene: .; clone size: few; J gene: TRBJ1-4; CDR3 DNA: TGTGCCTGGAGTGTAGGAGGAGCTAATGAAAAACTGTTTTTT; CDR3 protein: CAWSVGGANEKLFF
V gene: TRBV7-9; D gene: .; clone size: .; J gene: TRBJ2-7; CDR3 DNA: TGTGCCAGCAGCGAAACTAGGCTCGAGCAGTACTTC; CDR3 protein: CASSETRLEQYF
V gene: TRBV29-1; D gene: TRBD2; clone size: .; J gene: TRBJ2-7; CDR3 DNA: TGCAGCGTGGGCGGGGGACCCTACGAGCAGTACTTC; CDR3 protein: CSVGGGPYEQYF
V gene: TRBV2; D gene: TRBD1; clone size: .; J gene: TRBJ2-3; CDR3 DNA: TGTGCCAGCCGAAAGGGACAGAGCACAGATACGCAGTATTTT; CDR3 protein: CASRKGQSTDTQYF
V gene: TRBV5-4; D gene: .; clone size: few; J gene: TRBJ2-1; CDR3 DNA: TGTGCCAGCAGCCGGGGAAGGACAGAGGGTGAGCAGTTCTTC; CDR3 protein: CASSRGRTEGEQFF
V gene: TRBV7-9; D gene: .; clone size: few; J gene: TRBJ2-5; CDR3 DNA: TGTGCCAGCAGCTTGGCATCCAGGGTCCAAGAGACCCAGTACTTC; CDR3 protein: CASSLASRVQETQYF
V gene: TRBV5-5; D gene: .; clone size: few; J gene: TRBJ2-7; CDR3 DNA: TGTGCCAGCAGCTCCGGGGACCCCCAGGGGGAGCAGTACTTC; CDR3 protein: CASSSGDPQGEQYF
V gene: TRBV4-1; D gene: TRBD2; clone size: few; J gene: TRBJ2-3; CDR3 DNA: TGCGCCAGCAGCCAAGACACTAGCGGGGGGGCAGGTGATACGCAGTATTTT; CDR3 protein: CASSQDTSGGAGDTQYF
V gene: TRBV4-2; D gene: .; clone size: few; J gene: TRBJ2-7; CDR3 DNA: TGTGCCAGCAGCCAACCGCCCGGCTACGAGCAGTACTTC; CDR3 protein: CASSQPPGYEQYF
V gene: TRBV5-1; D gene: TRBD1; clone size: few; J gene: TRBJ2-1; CDR3 DNA: TGCGCCAGCAGCTCTTACGGGACAGGGCTTATTAGCTCCTACAATGAGCAGTTCTTC; CDR3 protein: CASSSYGTGLISSYNEQFF
V gene: TRBV29-1; D gene: TRBD1; clone size: few; J gene: TRBJ1-5; CDR3 DNA: TGCAGCGCCTCCTCAGGGGGCGATCAGCCCCAGCATTTT; CDR3 protein: CSASSGGDQPQHF
V gene: TRBV4-3; D gene: TRBD1; clone size: .; J gene: TRBJ2-7; CDR3 DNA: TGCGCCAGCAGCCAAGGTGTGGGGACAGTGACCTACGAGCAGTACTTC; CDR3 protein: CASSQGVGTVTYEQYF
V gene: TRBV11-2; D gene: TRBD1; clone size: few; J gene: TRBJ2-3; CDR3 DNA: TGTGCCAGCAGCTTACGCTCCGGGACAGGGGGTTCAGATACGCAGTATTTT; CDR3 protein: CASSLRSGTGGSDTQYF
V gene: TRBV10-3; D gene: .; clone size: .; J gene: TRBJ2-1; CDR3 DNA: TGTGCCACCCAGGGGTCGCTGGACAATGAGCAGTTCTTC; CDR3 protein: CATQGSLDNEQFF
V gene: TRBV11-2; D gene: TRBD2; clone size: few; J gene: TRBJ2-7; CDR3 DNA: TGTGCCAGCAGCCCGGGGACTAGCGGGGTCTCCTACGAGCAGTACTTC; CDR3 protein: CASSPGTSGVSYEQYF
V gene: TRBV30; D gene: TRBD2; clone size: few; J gene: TRBJ2-2; CDR3 DNA: TGTGCCTGGAGGGTACTAGCGCCGGGGGGTAACACCGGGGAGCTGTTTTTT; CDR3 protein: CAWRVLAPGGNTGELFF
V gene: TRBV19; D gene: .; clone size: .; J gene: TRBJ1-5; CDR3 DNA: TGTGCCAGTAGTATAGATAGAGGTACACAGGATCAGCCCCAGCATTTT; CDR3 protein: CASSIDRGTQDQPQHF
V gene: TRBV4-3; D gene: .; clone size: .; J gene: TRBJ2-3; CDR3 DNA: TGCGCCAGCAGCCAAGAGGGCAGCACAGATACGCAGTATTTT; CDR3 protein: CASSQEGSTDTQYF
V gene: TRBV28; D gene: TRBD1; clone size: .; J gene: TRBJ2-6; CDR3 DNA: TGTGCCAGCCTGGGGACAGCTGGGGCCAACGTCCTGACTTTC; CDR3 protein: CASLGTAGANVLTF
V gene: TRBV27; D gene: TRBD1; clone size: few; J gene: TRBJ2-1; CDR3 DNA: TGTGCCAGCAGATCGCAGGGACAGAGGCTGGGTGAGCAGTTCTTC; CDR3 protein: CASRSQGQRLGEQFF
V gene: TRBV7-6; D gene: TRBD2; clone size: .; J gene: TRBJ2-1; CDR3 DNA: TGTGCCAGCAGCTTCGGACTAGCGGGTTACAATGAGCAGTTCTTC; CDR3 protein: CASSFGLAGYNEQFF
V gene: TRBV6-1; D gene: TRBD1; clone size: .; J gene: TRBJ1-2; CDR3 DNA: TGTGCCAGCAGTCCTGCAGGACAGGGTCGCGGTGGCTACACCTTC; CDR3 protein: CASSPAGQGRGGYTF
V gene: TRBV30; D gene: .; clone size: few; J gene: TRBJ1-1; CDR3 DNA: TGTGCCTGGAGTGGGGGAGTAGTGAACACTGAAGCTTTCTTT; CDR3 protein: CAWSGGVVNTEAFF
V gene: TRBV5-5; D gene: .; clone size: .; J gene: TRBJ2-2; CDR3 DNA: TGTGCCAGCAGCTGGTTTCGGGGAGCCGGGGAGCTGTTTTTT; CDR3 protein: CASSWFRGAGELFF
V gene: TRBV5-5; D gene: TRBD1; clone size: few; J gene: TRBJ1-2; CDR3 DNA: TGTGCCAGCAGCTTGGGGCCTCTACAGGGGAAGTATGGCTACACCTTC; CDR3 protein: CASSLGPLQGKYGYTF
V gene: TRBV7-2; D gene: .; clone size: .; J gene: TRBJ2-7; CDR3 DNA: TGTGCCAGCAGCTTAGTTTTGACAGGACCGCCCTACTACGAGCAGTACTTC; CDR3 protein: CASSLVLTGPPYYEQYF
V gene: TRBV5-6; D gene: TRBD1; clone size: once; J gene: TRBJ2-6; CDR3 DNA: TGTGCCAGCAGCTTGAGAGGGGGCGTGGGGCCTGGGGCCAACGTCCTGACTTTC; CDR3 protein: CASSLRGGVGPGANVLTF
V gene: TRBV7-9; D gene: TRBD2; clone size: .; J gene: TRBJ2-2; CDR3 DNA: TGTGCCAGCAGCCCCCTAGCGGGGGGTAACACCGGGGAGCTGTTTTTT; CDR3 protein: CASSPLAGGNTGELFF
V gene: TRBV12-5; D gene: .; clone size: .; J gene: TRBJ2-3; CDR3 DNA: TGTGCTAGTGGTTTGAGCATGAGCACAGATACGCAGTATTTT; CDR3 protein: CASGLSMSTDTQYF
V gene: TRBV19; D gene: TRBD1; clone size: few; J gene: TRBJ1-6; CDR3 DNA: TGTGCCAGTAGTATAGGCGACAGGGGGCTTTCACCCCTCCACTTT; CDR3 protein: CASSIGDRGLSPLHF
V gene: TRBV5-4; D gene: TRBD2; clone size: .; J gene: TRBJ2-7; CDR3 DNA: TGTGCCAGCAGCTTGAGGACTAGCGGGGGATACGAGCAGTACTTC; CDR3 protein: CASSLRTSGGYEQYF
V gene: TRBV7-7; D gene: TRBD2; clone size: .; J gene: TRBJ2-5; CDR3 DNA: TGTGCTAGCAGCTTAATAGGGACTAGCCAAGAGACCCAGTACTTC; CDR3 protein: CASSLIGTSQETQYF
V gene: TRBV7-2; D gene: TRBD1; clone size: few; J gene: TRBJ2-7; CDR3 DNA: TGTGCCAGCACCTCTCGGACAGGGGGTTACGAGCAGTACTTC; CDR3 protein: CASTSRTGGYEQYF
V gene: TRBV6-1; D gene: TRBD2; clone size: .; J gene: TRBJ2-5; CDR3 DNA: TGTGCCAGCAGTGAAGGGGGGGGACAAGAGACCCAGTACTTC; CDR3 protein: CASSEGGGQETQYF
V gene: TRBV27; D gene: TRBD2; clone size: .; J gene: TRBJ2-1; CDR3 DNA: TGTGCCAGCAGTCCTAAAAGACCGGGACTAGCGGGGCTAACTTCCTACAATGAGCAGTTCTTC; CDR3 protein: CASSPKRPGLAGLTSYNEQFF
V gene: TRBV7-2; D gene: .; clone size: .; J gene: TRBJ2-3; CDR3 DNA: TGTGCCAGCAGCCGCGGGCCGAGCGAAGATACGCAGTATTTT; CDR3 protein: CASSRGPSEDTQYF
V gene: TRBV4-2; D gene: TRBD1; clone size: few; J gene: TRBJ1-4; CDR3 DNA: TGTGCCAGCAGCCAGGCTGGGGGACAGGGGAATGAAAAACTGTTTTTT; CDR3 protein: CASSQAGGQGNEKLFF